The rows below give T cell receptor beta chains drawn from one sample of a study of blood T cell repertoires in COVID-19. The assay was immunoSEQ multiplex PCR, and TCRdb's table has in-frame clones only and misses some. The data contain about 210,000 clones, 92% of them singletons. The sample consisted of peripheral blood. These receptors all come from a man aged 25-40 years with acute or convalescent COVID-19. The CDR3 runs from the conserved cysteine through the conserved F or W. The order of the fields is V gene, J gene, clone size, D gene, CDR3 protein, CDR3 DNA. The D gene is left open where the match is weak. Only part of the rows carry a size: once, few, many, or a class if the clone is expanded.

TRBV5-5	TRBJ1-3	NA	TRBD1	CASSLEGAYSGNTIYF	TGTGCCAGCAGCTTGGAGGGGGCCTACTCTGGAAACACCATATATTTT
TRBV30	TRBJ2-3	NA	NA	CAWSVLVRDTQYF	TGTGCCTGGAGTGTACTCGTCAGGGATACGCAGTATTTT
TRBV30	TRBJ2-1	NA	NA	CAWSVRGTAQFF	TGTGCCTGGAGTGTACGCGGGACTGCACAGTTCTTC
TRBV3-1/TRBV3-2	TRBJ2-5	NA	TRBD2	CASSQGMSGSGETQYF	TGTGCCAGCAGCCAAGGTATGAGCGGGAGTGGAGAGACCCAGTACTTC
TRBV6-5	TRBJ1-4	NA	TRBD1	CASSLDRVEKLFF	TGTGCCAGCAGTTTAGACAGGGTTGAAAAACTGTTTTTT
TRBV5-1	TRBJ2-3	NA	TRBD1	CASSATGGTDTQYF	TGCGCCAGCAGCGCGACAGGGGGCACAGATACGCAGTATTTT
TRBV9	TRBJ2-5	few	TRBD1	CASSTGQGYETQYF	TGTGCCAGCAGCACAGGACAGGGGTACGAGACCCAGTACTTC
TRBV3-1/TRBV3-2	TRBJ1-1	NA	NA	CASSQDSRANTEAFF	TGTGCCAGCAGCCAAGATAGCAGGGCGAACACTGAAGCTTTCTTT
TRBV6-2/TRBV6-3	TRBJ1-6	NA	TRBD1	CASSYSTGGNSPLHF	TGTGCCAGCAGTTACTCGACAGGGGGCAATTCACCCCTCCACTTT
TRBV29-1	TRBJ2-2	NA	TRBD1	CSVTPGQGASGELFF	TGCAGCGTTACTCCGGGACAGGGGGCTAGCGGGGAGCTGTTTTTT
TRBV19	TRBJ1-5	NA	TRBD1	CASSRRDRGSNQPQHF	TGTGCCAGTAGTAGGCGGGACAGGGGCAGCAATCAGCCCCAGCATTTT
TRBV6-1	TRBJ1-5	NA	NA	CASSEMTAYSNQPQHF	TGTGCCAGCAGTGAGATGACAGCATATAGCAATCAGCCCCAGCATTTT
TRBV2	TRBJ1-5	NA	TRBD1	CASRMGQVEAQHF	TGTGCCAGCAGGATGGGACAGGTCGAAGCCCAGCATTTT
TRBV7-3	TRBJ1-2	NA	TRBD1	CASSLLMRTGKYGYTF	TGTGCCAGCAGCTTACTTATGCGGACAGGGAAATATGGCTACACCTTC
TRBV18	TRBJ2-7	NA	NA	CASSPALGANEQYF	TGTGCCAGCTCACCGGCCCTCGGAGCAAACGAGCAGTACTTC
TRBV3-1/TRBV3-2	TRBJ2-3	NA	NA	CASSHEGLRTDTQYF	TGTGCCAGCAGCCACGAAGGACTTCGCACAGATACGCAGTATTTT
TRBV29-1	TRBJ2-2	once	NA	CSVGLVGGELFF	TGCAGCGTTGGACTAGTGGGCGGGGAGCTGTTTTTT
TRBV6-7	TRBJ2-3	NA	NA	CASSYPKWARVPTDTQYF	TGTGCCAGCAGTTACCCCAAGTGGGCCAGGGTGCCCACAGATACGCAGTATTTT
TRBV9	TRBJ2-2	NA	TRBD2	CASSPSGANTGELFF	TGTGCCAGCAGCCCTAGCGGTGCGAACACCGGGGAGCTGTTTTTT
TRBV28	TRBJ1-6	NA	NA	CASSYTRGIRSPLHF	TGTGCCAGCAGTTATACCAGGGGTATCCGGTCACCCCTCCACTTT